The 11 T cell receptor beta chains listed next were all sequenced from one sample in a study of T-cell reconstitution after alpha-beta-depleted transplantation in children. A library of TCRbeta sequences, prepared with unique molecular identifiers, was generated. MiXCR, run by TCRdb on the PCR reads, gives a single entry per CDR3 protein. The top ten hold around 3.3% of the sample, which has 450,000 to 600,000 distinct CDR3 sequences, around 18% seen once. Sequencing used PBMCs from the stem cell graft donor, obtained from the stem cell graft. The receptors were gathered from a human donor who donated a stem cell graft to a child with acute lymphoblastic leukemia.

This clonotype was detected a few times. This sequence joins TRBV6-4 and TRBJ2-2; unclear D gene. Deletions cut 2 bases from V and 4 bases from J, with 8 bases between. Germline values: CDR1 MRHNA, CDR2 SNTAGT. CDR3 length equals 14 residues. The CDR3 is CASSDLPATGELFF. The CDR3 DNA reads as TGTGCCAGCAGTGACCTCCCGGCCACCGGGGAGCTGTTTTTT.

CDR3 nucleotides: TGTGCCAGCAGCTCCTGGACAGGGGCGAGTGGTGAGCAGTTCTTC. Translated: CASSSWTGASGEQFF. The chain carries TRBV5-4 and TRBJ2-1; TRBD1 aligns across 9 bases. Germline V CDR1 and CDR2: SGHNT, YYREEE (reference sequence). The CDR3 has 15 residues. V dropped 3 bases and J dropped 9; count of bases not matched to a gene: 10.

The chain carries TRBV12-3 or TRBV12-4 and TRBJ2-3; 13 bases align to TRBD2. The CDR3 is 14 residues long. V lost 7 bases and J lost 7; bases outside the gene matches: 5. The CDR3 reads CASKLAGGPYTQYF. Here the CDR3 DNA reads TGTGCCAGCAAACTAGCGGGAGGGCCGTATACGCAGTATTTT.

J is TRBJ2-7 and V is TRBV6-5; D possibly corresponds to TRBD1 (7 bases). The CDR3 is 16 amino acids. The V end lost 2 bases, the J end lost 3 bases, and 17 bases lay between the germline ends. Per germline, CDR1 MNHEY and CDR2 SVGAGI. The chain's CDR3 is CASSYKAQGRDYEQYF. CDR3 DNA: TGTGCCAGCAGTTACAAAGCACAGGGGCGGGACTACGAGCAGTACTTC.

This clonotype was found a few times. This chain uses TRBV6-5 with TRBJ2-1; D gene unclear. CDR1 and CDR2 from the germline V gene are MNHEY and SVGAGI. This CDR3 is 11 amino acids long. V lost 6 bases and J 5 bases, leaving 5 bases between the germline ends. For the CDR3, the DNA is TGTGCCAGCAGGCGTCACAATGAGCAGTTCTTC. Protein: CASRRHNEQFF.

The table lists this clonotype with a few counts. The V gene is TRBV7-3, the J gene TRBJ2-7, with 9 bases fitting TRBD2. Germline CDR1 reads SGHTA; CDR2 reads FQGTGA. V shed 4 bases, J shed 7 bases, and the junction held 17 bases outside the gene matches. The CDR3 totals 17 residues. CDR3 amino acids: CASSSGLALLMGTEQYF. CDR3 nucleotides: TGTGCCAGCAGCTCCGGACTAGCGCTCCTCATGGGCACTGAGCAGTACTTC.

This clonotype has only a few counts. The chain joins TRBV27 to TRBJ1-1; D call uncertain. The CDR3 is made up of 13 amino acids. CDR1 and CDR2 from the germline V gene are MNHEY and SMNVEV (reference sequence). V lost 8 bases to trimming and J lost 2 bases, with 12 bases between them. The CDR3 DNA sequence: TGTGCCAGCTACCGACACGTAAACACTGAAGCTTTCTTT. It specifies CASYRHVNTEAFF.

This chain uses TRBV20-1 with TRBJ1-5; D is possibly TRBD1 (5 bases). Germline CDR1 is DFQATT and CDR2 is SNEGSKA (reference sequence). The CDR3 contains 15 residues. V was cut by 5 bases and J by 0 bases, with 14 bases left in between. CDR3 region: CSAGVWDHSNQPQHF. CDR3 in DNA: TGCAGTGCTGGAGTATGGGACCATAGCAATCAGCCCCAGCATTTT.

The chain is built from TRBV9 and TRBJ1-2; maybe TRBD1 (6 bases). Looked up from germline, CDR1 is SGDLS and CDR2 is YYNGEE. The CDR3 contains 14 residues. V dropped 1 base and J dropped 6 bases, with 13 bases sitting between them. The DNA for the CDR3 is TGTGCCAGCAGCGTACCGGGGACATATCATGGCTACACCTTC. Protein sequence: CASSVPGTYHGYTF.

The rearrangement links TRBV3-1 to TRBJ2-5; D might be TRBD2 (5 bases). CDR3 length: 15 amino acids. CDR1 is LGHDT and CDR2 is YNNKEL in the germline V gene (reference sequence). The ends were cut back, 3 bases at V and 1 base at J, with 12 bases in the middle. The CDR3 here is CASSHLPSSQETQYF. The CDR3 region has the DNA TGTGCCAGCAGCCACCTTCCTAGCAGCCAAGAGACCCAGTACTTC.

This chain connects TRBV12-3 or TRBV12-4 to TRBJ2-5; no firm D call. The CDR3 is made up of 13 amino acids. Trimming cost V 3 bases and J 4 bases, with 9 bases left between them. CDR3 sequence (DNA): TGTGCCAGCAGTTTTCTCCAGGTAGAGACCCAGTACTTC. Protein sequence: CASSFLQVETQYF.